This T cell receptor (beta chain) was obtained from a study of shared clonotypes between healthy human individuals. Only in-frame clones appear in the TCRdb table, and some are missing; sequencing was by immunoSEQ multiplex PCR. The table records 2 million to 3 million clones, 90% to 95% of them present only once. The ends lost 3 bases at V and 11 bases at J; junction bases unmatched: 2. This CDR3 is 11 amino acids long. Looked up from germline, CDR1 is MNHEY and CDR2 is SVGAGI. Input material: naive CD4+ T cells from PBMCs. Described subset: CD45RA+ positively selected. The receptor comes from a man aged 18 to 35 in good health. Some clones in this sample may be carry-over from other donors' samples. The rearrangement links TRBV6-5 to TRBJ2-5, with 8 bases aligning to TRBD2. The DNA for the CDR3 is TGTGCCAGCAGTTATGGGACTAGGCAGTACTTC. This translates into CASSYGTRQYF.